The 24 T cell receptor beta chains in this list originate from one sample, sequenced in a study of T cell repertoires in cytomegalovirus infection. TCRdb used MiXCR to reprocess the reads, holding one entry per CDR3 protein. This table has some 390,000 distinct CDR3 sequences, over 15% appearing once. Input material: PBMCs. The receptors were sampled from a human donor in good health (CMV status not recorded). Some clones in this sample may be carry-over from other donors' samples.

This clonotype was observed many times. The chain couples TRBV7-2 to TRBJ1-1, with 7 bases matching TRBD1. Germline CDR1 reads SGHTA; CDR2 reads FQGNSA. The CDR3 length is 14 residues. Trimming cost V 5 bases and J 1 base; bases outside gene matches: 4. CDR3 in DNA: TGTGCCAGCAGCCTTGAGGGGGCGAACACTGAAGCTTTCTTT. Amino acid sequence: CASSLEGANTEAFF.

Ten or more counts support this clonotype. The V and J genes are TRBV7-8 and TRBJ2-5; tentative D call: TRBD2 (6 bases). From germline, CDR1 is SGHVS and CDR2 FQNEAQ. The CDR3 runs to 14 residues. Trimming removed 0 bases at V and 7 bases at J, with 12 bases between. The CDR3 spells CASSLAAWGGTQYF. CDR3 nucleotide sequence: TGTGCCAGCAGCTTAGCCGCTTGGGGAGGGACCCAGTACTTC.

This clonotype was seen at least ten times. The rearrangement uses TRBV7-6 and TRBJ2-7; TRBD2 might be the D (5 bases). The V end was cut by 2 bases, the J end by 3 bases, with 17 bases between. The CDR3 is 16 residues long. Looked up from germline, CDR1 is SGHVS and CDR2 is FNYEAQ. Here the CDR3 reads CASSLNLRVSGYEQYF. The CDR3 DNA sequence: TGTGCCAGCAGCTTAAATTTGCGGGTTTCGGGCTACGAGCAGTACTTC.

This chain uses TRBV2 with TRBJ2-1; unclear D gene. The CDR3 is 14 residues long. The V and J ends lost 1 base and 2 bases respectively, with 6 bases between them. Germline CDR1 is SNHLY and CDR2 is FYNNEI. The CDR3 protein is CASSEGPPYNEQFF. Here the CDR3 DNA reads TGTGCCAGCAGTGAAGGGCCGCCCTACAATGAGCAGTTCTTC.

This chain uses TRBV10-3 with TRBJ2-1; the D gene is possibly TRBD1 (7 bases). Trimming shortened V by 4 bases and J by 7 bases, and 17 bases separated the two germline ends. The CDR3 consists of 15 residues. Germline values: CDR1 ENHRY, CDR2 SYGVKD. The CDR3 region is CAISADRARGNEQFF. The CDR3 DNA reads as TGTGCCATCAGTGCTGACAGGGCCCGGGGGAATGAGCAGTTCTTC.

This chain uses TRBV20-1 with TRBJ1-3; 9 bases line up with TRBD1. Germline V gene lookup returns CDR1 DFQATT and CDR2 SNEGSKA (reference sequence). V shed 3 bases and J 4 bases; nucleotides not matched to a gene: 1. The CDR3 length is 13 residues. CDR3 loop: CSARGTGGNTIYF. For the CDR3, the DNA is TGCAGTGCTAGGGGGACAGGGGGAAACACCATATATTTT.

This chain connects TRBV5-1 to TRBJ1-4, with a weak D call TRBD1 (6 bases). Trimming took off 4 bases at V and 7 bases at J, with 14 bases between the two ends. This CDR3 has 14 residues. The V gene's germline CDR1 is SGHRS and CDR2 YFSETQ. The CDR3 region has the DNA TGCGCCAGCAGCAAGGACAGCTGGGGTGAAAAACTGTTTTTT. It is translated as CASSKDSWGEKLFF.

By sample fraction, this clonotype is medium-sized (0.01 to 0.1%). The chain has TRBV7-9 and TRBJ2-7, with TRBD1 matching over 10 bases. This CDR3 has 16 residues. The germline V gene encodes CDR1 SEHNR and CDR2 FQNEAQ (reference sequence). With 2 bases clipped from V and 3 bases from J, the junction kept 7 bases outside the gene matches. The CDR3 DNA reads TGTGCCAGCAGCTTATTGGGGGACAGGGGTGACTACGAGCAGTACTTC. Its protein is CASSLLGDRGDYEQYF.

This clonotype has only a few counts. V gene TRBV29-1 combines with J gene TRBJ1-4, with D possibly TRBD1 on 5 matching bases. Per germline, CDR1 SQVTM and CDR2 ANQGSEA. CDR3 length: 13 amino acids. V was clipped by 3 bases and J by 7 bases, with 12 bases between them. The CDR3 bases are TGCAGCGTTGATTGGCAGGGCGGTGAAAAACTGTTTTTT. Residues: CSVDWQGGEKLFF.

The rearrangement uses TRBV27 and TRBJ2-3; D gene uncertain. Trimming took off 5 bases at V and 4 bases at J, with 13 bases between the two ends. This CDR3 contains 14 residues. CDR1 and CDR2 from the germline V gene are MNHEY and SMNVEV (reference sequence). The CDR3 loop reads CASSPLDSSDTQYF. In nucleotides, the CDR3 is TGTGCCAGCAGTCCTTTAGACTCCTCAGATACGCAGTATTTT.

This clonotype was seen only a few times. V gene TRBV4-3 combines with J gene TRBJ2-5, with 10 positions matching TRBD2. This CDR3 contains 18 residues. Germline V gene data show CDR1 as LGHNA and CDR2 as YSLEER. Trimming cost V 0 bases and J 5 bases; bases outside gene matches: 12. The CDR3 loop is CASSQEAPPSGSSETQYF. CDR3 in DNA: TGCGCCAGCAGCCAAGAAGCCCCCCCTAGCGGGAGTAGTGAGACCCAGTACTTC.

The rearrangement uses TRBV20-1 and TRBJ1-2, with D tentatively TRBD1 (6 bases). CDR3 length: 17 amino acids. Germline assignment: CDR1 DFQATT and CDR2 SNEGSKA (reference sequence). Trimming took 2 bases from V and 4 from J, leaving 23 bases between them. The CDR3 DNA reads TGCAGTGCTAGAATTCGAGGGGACAACCCGACCCCCTATGGCTACACCTTC. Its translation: CSARIRGDNPTPYGYTF.

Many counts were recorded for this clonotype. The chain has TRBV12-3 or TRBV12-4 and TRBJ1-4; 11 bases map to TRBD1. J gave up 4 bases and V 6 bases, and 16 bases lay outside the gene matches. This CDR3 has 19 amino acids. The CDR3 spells CASRRAGTGGGTVNEKLFF. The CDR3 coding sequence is TGTGCCAGCAGACGCGCCGGGACAGGGGGTGGTACGGTTAATGAAAAACTGTTTTTT.

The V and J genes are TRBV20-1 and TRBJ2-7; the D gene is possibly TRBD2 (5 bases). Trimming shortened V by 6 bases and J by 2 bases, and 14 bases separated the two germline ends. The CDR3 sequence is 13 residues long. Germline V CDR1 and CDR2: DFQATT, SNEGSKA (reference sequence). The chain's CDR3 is CSAGLGVTYEQYF. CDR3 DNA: TGCAGTGCGGGTCTCGGGGTGACCTACGAGCAGTACTTC.

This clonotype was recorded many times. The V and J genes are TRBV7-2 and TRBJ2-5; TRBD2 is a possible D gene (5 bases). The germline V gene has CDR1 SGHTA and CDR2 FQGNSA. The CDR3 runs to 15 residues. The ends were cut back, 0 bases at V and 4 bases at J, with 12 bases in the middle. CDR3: CASSLALTSAETQYF. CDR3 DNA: TGTGCCAGCAGCTTAGCCCTCACTAGTGCAGAGACCCAGTACTTC.

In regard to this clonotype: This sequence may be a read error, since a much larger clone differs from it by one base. CDR3 DNA sequence: TGTGCCAGCAGCGTAGTACAGGGGGGCGAGCAGTACTTC. Its translation is CASSVVQGGEQYF. This chain connects TRBV7-2 to TRBJ2-7, with 8 bases matching TRBD1. CDR3 length: 13 amino acids. Germline CDR1 and CDR2: SGHTA and FQGNSA. The V segment lost 5 bases and the J segment 6 bases; nucleotides outside the gene matches: 6.

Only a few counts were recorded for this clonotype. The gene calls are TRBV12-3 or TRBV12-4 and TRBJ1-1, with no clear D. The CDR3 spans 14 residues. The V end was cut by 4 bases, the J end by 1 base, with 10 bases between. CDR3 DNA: TGTGCCAGCAGTTACCGAAGGGAGAACACTGAAGCTTTCTTT. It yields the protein CASSYRRENTEAFF.

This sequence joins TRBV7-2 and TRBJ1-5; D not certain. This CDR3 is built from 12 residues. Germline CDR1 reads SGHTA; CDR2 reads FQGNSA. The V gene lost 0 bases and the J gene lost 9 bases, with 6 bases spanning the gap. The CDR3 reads CASSLARRPQHF. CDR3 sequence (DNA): TGTGCCAGCAGCTTAGCCCGCCGGCCCCAGCATTTT.

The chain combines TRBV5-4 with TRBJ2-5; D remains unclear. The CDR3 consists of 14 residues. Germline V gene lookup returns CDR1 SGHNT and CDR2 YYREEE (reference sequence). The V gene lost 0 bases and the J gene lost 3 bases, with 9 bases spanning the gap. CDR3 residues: CASSLARPEETQYF. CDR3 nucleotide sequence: TGTGCCAGCAGCTTGGCTCGTCCGGAAGAGACCCAGTACTTC.

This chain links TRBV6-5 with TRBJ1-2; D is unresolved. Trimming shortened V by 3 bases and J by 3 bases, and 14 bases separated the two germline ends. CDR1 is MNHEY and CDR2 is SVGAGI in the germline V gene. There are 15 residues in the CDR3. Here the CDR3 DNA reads TGTGCCAGCAGTTATATGAGGGCCCCCGACTATGGCTACACCTTC. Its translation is CASSYMRAPDYGYTF.

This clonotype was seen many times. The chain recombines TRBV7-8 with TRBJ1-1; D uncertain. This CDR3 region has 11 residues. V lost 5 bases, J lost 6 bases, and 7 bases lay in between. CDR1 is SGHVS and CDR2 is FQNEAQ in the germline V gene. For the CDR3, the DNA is TGTGCCAGCAGCGCGGTCTCTGAAGCTTTCTTT. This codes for CASSAVSEAFF. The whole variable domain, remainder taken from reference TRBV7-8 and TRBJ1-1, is GAGVSQSPRYKVAKRGQDVALRCDPISGHVSLFWYQQALGQGPEFLTYFQNEAQLDKSGLPSDRFFAERPEGSVSTLKIQRTQQEDSAVYLCASSAVSEAFFGQGTRLTVV.

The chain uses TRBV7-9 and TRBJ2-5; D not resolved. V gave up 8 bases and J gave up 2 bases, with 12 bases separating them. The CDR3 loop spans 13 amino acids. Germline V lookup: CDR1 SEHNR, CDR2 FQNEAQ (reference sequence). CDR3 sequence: CASGDTLQETQYF. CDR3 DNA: TGTGCCAGCGGAGACACCTTACAAGAGACCCAGTACTTC.

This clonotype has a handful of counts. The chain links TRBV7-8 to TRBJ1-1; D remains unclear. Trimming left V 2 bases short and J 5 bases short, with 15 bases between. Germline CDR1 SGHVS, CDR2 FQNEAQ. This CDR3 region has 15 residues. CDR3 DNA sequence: TGTGCCAGCAGCTTAACCTCCCTTGGAGGAACTGAAGCTTTCTTT. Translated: CASSLTSLGGTEAFF. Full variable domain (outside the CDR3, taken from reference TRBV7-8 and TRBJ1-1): GAGVSQSPRYKVAKRGQDVALRCDPISGHVSLFWYQQALGQGPEFLTYFQNEAQLDKSGLPSDRFFAERPEGSVSTLKIQRTQQEDSAVYLCASSLTSLGGTEAFFGQGTRLTVV.

The CDR3 sequence: CSARGPDRIEAFF. The CDR3 coding sequence is TGCAGTGCTAGAGGCCCCGACAGGATTGAAGCTTTCTTT. J is TRBJ1-1 and V is TRBV20-1, with D perhaps matching TRBD1 (6 bases). Trimming cost V 1 base and J 7 bases, with 13 bases left between them. The CDR3 spans 13 residues. In germline, CDR1 is DFQATT, CDR2 SNEGSKA (reference sequence).